This T cell receptor (beta chain) originates from a study of T cell responses to AZD1222 COVID-19 vaccine. The CDR3 length is 16 residues. The V and J ends lost 1 base and 9 bases, in that order; junction bases with no gene match: 11. CDR1 and CDR2 from the germline V gene are SGHVS and FNYEAQ. Clones were sequenced by immunoSEQ multiplex PCR, and TCRdb holds only the in-frame ones, with some missing. The table includes 110,000 to 150,000 clones, about nine tenths detected once. Material: peripheral blood, obtained 28 days after the second AZD1222 dose. This receptor was taken from an adult who received the AZD1222 COVID-19 vaccine. This chain uses TRBV7-6 with TRBJ2-1, with 8 nucleotides matching TRBD2. CDR3 protein: CASSLVLTGGVSEQFF. In nucleotides, the CDR3 is TGTGCCAGCAGCTTAGTCCTGACGGGAGGGGTTAGTGAGCAGTTCTTC.